Described below is a single T cell receptor (beta chain) sequence and its context. The V gene lost 5 bases and the J gene lost 7 bases, with 15 bases spanning the gap. The CDR3 is 15 amino acids. The data originate from a study of T-cell reconstitution after alpha-beta-depleted transplantation in children. Unique molecular identifiers tagged the TCRbeta library. MiXCR was run by TCRdb on the PCR reads, yielding one entry per CDR3 protein. This repertoire shows almost 500,000 distinct CDR3 sequences, approximately 12% found once; its top ten account for approximately 5.4%. The input for sequencing was PBMCs from the stem cell graft donor, taken from the stem cell graft. This rearrangement joins TRBV12-3 or TRBV12-4 to TRBJ1-6; D might be TRBD1 (5 bases). The TCR originated in a human donor who donated a stem cell graft to a child with combined immunodeficiency. The CDR3 spells CASSPGLGENSPLHF. CDR3 DNA: TGTGCCAGCAGTCCCGGTCTAGGGGAAAATTCACCCCTCCACTTT.